One sample yielded the 26 T cell receptor beta chains listed below, sequenced in a study of cytomegalovirus exposure and HLA in healthy donors. Vbeta (60) and Jbeta (13) primers were used in the PCR. Assay: immunoSEQ multiplex PCR; the TCRdb copy retains only in-frame clones and omits some. This sample yields 250,000 or so clones, of which under 90% are seen a single time; about 1.2% belongs to the top ten. Source material: PBMCs. Every receptor here comes from a human donor in good health.

The chain links TRBV5-1 to TRBJ2-1, with 13 bases lining up with TRBD2. Trimming took 3 bases from V and 0 from J; bases not matched to a gene: 9. The CDR3 is 19 amino acids. Germline CDR1 reads SGHRS; CDR2 reads YFSETQ. CDR3 sequence (DNA): TGCGCCAGCAGCTCAGAGGGACTAGCGGGACCAAGCTCCTACAATGAGCAGTTCTTC. Residues: CASSSEGLAGPSSYNEQFF.

Note on this clone: At one boundary the junction diverges from the germline segment, which might be a read error. The CDR3 coding sequence is TGTTCCAGCAGCCTCTCTCAGGGGGTCGAAAAACTGTTTTTT. It codes for CSSSLSQGVEKLFF. The chain is built from TRBV7-9 and TRBJ1-4; 7 nucleotides agree with TRBD1. Germline CDR1 and CDR2: SEHNR and FQNEAQ (reference sequence). The CDR3 is made up of 14 amino acids.

The rearrangement uses TRBV7-3 and TRBJ2-2; tentatively, D is TRBD2 (5 bases). The CDR3 has 14 amino acids. Germline V gives CDR1 SGHTA, CDR2 FQGTGA. The V and J ends lost 3 bases and 5 bases respectively, with 10 bases between them. The CDR3 DNA sequence: TGTGCCAGCAGCTTCGAGGGCAGGACCGGGGAGCTGTTTTTT. This gives the protein CASSFEGRTGELFF. Drawing the rest from reference TRBV7-3 and TRBJ2-2, the complete variable domain is GAGVSQTPSNKVTEKGKYVELRCDPISGHTALYWYRQSLGQGPEFLIYFQGTGAADDSGLPNDRFFAVRPEGSVSTLKIQRTERGDSAVYLCASSFEGRTGELFFGEGSRLTVL.

The CDR3 here is CASSLWQGQETQYF. CDR3 bases: TGTGCCAGCAGCTTATGGCAGGGGCAAGAGACCCAGTACTTC. The chain is built from TRBV7-2 and TRBJ2-5, with D possibly being TRBD1 (6 bases). The CDR3 contains 14 residues. Trimming shortened V by 2 bases and J by 2 bases, and 9 bases separated the two germline ends. CDR1 and CDR2 from the germline V gene are SGHTA and FQGNSA.

The V gene is TRBV19, the J gene TRBJ1-1; 8 bases are a match to TRBD1. The CDR3 consists of 15 residues. V lost 3 bases and J lost 1; bases outside the gene matches: 4. Germline CDR1 is LNHDA and CDR2 is SQIVND (reference sequence). CDR3 in amino acids: CASSIGGTGNTEAFF. In DNA, the CDR3 is TGTGCCAGTAGTATTGGGGGGACAGGGAACACTGAAGCTTTCTTT.

The V call is TRBV28, the J call TRBJ2-3; TRBD2 aligns across 7 bases. J gave up 5 bases and V 3 bases, and 11 bases lay outside the gene matches. Germline loops: CDR1 MDHEN, CDR2 SYDVKM. The CDR3 spans 16 residues. This CDR3 reads CASSFPLAGARDTQYF. The CDR3 DNA reads TGTGCCAGCAGTTTCCCTCTTGCGGGAGCAAGAGATACGCAGTATTTT.

The gene calls are TRBV7-6 and TRBJ1-3; D uncertain. CDR1 is SGHVS, CDR2 FNYEAQ, per germline. The germline V and J ends were trimmed by 6 bases and 0 bases, with 12 bases remaining between them. This CDR3 is built from 15 residues. CDR3 in amino acids: CASSLGPSSGNTIYF. In DNA, the CDR3 is TGTGCCAGCAGTCTTGGGCCCAGCTCTGGAAACACCATATATTTT.

J is TRBJ2-5 and V is TRBV23-1, with D perhaps TRBD2 (5 bases). TRBV23-1 is recorded as an ORF, its role being uncertain. The CDR3 extends over 13 amino acids. V dropped 5 bases and J dropped 2 bases, with 9 bases sitting between them. The CDR3 coding sequence is TGCGCCAGCAGTACGGGATTTCAAGAGACCCAGTACTTC. It codes for CASSTGFQETQYF.

The chain couples TRBV7-9 to TRBJ2-1; D possibly corresponds to TRBD2 (5 bases). The CDR3 extends over 12 amino acids. Germline V gene sequence: CDR1 SEHNR, CDR2 FQNEAQ (reference sequence). The germline V and J ends were trimmed by 3 bases and 5 bases, with 5 bases remaining between them. The CDR3 region has the DNA TGTGCCAGCAGCTTCGGGAACAATGAGCAGTTCTTC. Translating it yields CASSFGNNEQFF. The entire variable domain, with the rest obtained from reference TRBV7-9 and TRBJ2-1, is as follows: DTGVSQNPRHKITKRGQNVTFRCDPISEHNRLYWYRQTLGQGPEFLTYFQNEAQLEKSRLLSDRFSAERPKGSFSTLEIQRTEQGDSAMYLCASSFGNNEQFFGPGTRLTVL.

The chain uses TRBV6-6 and TRBJ2-5, with 8 bases matching TRBD1. Germline CDR1 MNHNY, CDR2 SVGAGI (reference sequence). V was pared by 5 bases and J by 4 bases, with 3 bases of the junction left unmatched. This CDR3 region has 13 residues. The DNA for the CDR3 is TGTGCCAGCAGTGTGACAGGGGCAGAGACCCAGTACTTC. Its translation is CASSVTGAETQYF.

This clone has only one observation. This rearrangement joins TRBV25-1 to TRBJ2-5; the match to TRBD1 covers 8 bases. V lost 4 bases, J lost 4 bases, and 2 bases stayed unmatched. The CDR3 has 13 residues. The germline CDR1 and CDR2 sequences are MGHDK and SYGVNS. The CDR3 sequence: CASSVDRVETQYF. The DNA of the CDR3 is TGTGCCAGCAGTGTGGACAGGGTAGAGACCCAGTACTTC.

The chain is built from TRBV4-1 and TRBJ2-2; D perhaps matches TRBD2 (5 bases). The CDR3 extends over 17 amino acids. Looked up from germline, CDR1 is MGHRA and CDR2 is YSYEKL. The V end was cut by 2 bases, the J end by 0 bases, with 13 bases between. For the CDR3, the DNA is TGCGCCAGCAGCCAAAACCCAACTAGATCGAACACCGGGGAGCTGTTTTTT. Its translation: CASSQNPTRSNTGELFF.

V gene TRBV27 combines with J gene TRBJ2-5, with D tentatively TRBD1 (6 bases). The J call may be faulty, since TRBJ2-7 better matches the DNA end. The CDR3 spans 13 residues. Germline values: CDR1 MNHEY, CDR2 SMNVEV (reference sequence). The CDR3 is CASKPTGIYEQYF. Written as DNA, the CDR3 is TGTGCCAGCAAGCCTACAGGGATCTACGAGCAGTACTTC.

This chain joins TRBV7-3 and TRBJ2-2; 13 bases are shared with TRBD2. The CDR3 is 16 residues long. With 4 bases clipped from V and 5 bases from J, the junction kept 4 bases outside the gene matches. Per the germline V gene, CDR1 is SGHTA and CDR2 is FQGTGA. Written as DNA, the CDR3 is TGTGCCAGCAGCTCCCGGACTAGCGGGAGAACCGGGGAGCTGTTTTTT. Translated: CASSSRTSGRTGELFF.

This clone was observed once. This rearrangement joins TRBV15 to TRBJ1-5, with unresolved D. The V and J ends lost 0 bases and 2 bases respectively, with 11 bases between them. Germline values: CDR1 LNHNV, CDR2 YYDKDF (reference sequence). This CDR3 comprises 16 residues. The CDR3 DNA reads TGTGCCACCAGCAGAGAATTGGTGGCGGGCAATCAGCCCCAGCATTTT. This gives the protein CATSRELVAGNQPQHF. The full variable domain, with the rest looked up from reference TRBV15 and TRBJ1-5, is DAMVIQNPRYQVTQFGKPVTLSCSQTLNHNVMYWYQQKSSQAPKLLFHYYDKDFNNEADTPDNFQSRRPNTSFCFLDIRSPGLGDTAMYLCATSRELVAGNQPQHFGDGTRLSIL.

CDR3 sequence reads: CSVVSRVRGYTF. CDR3 nucleotide sequence: TGCAGCGTTGTGAGCAGGGTACGTGGCTACACCTTC. J is TRBJ1-2 and V is TRBV29-1; D might be TRBD1 (5 bases). Germline CDR1 SQVTM, CDR2 ANQGSEA. V was cut by 4 bases and J by 7 bases, with 13 bases left in between. The CDR3 is 12 amino acids.

In this sample, this clone turned up once. The chain combines TRBV6-1 with TRBJ2-1, with 7 nucleotides matching TRBD2. Germline CDR1 and CDR2: MNHNS and SASEGT. J gave up 5 bases and V 6 bases, and 10 bases lay outside the gene matches. CDR3 size: 15 residues. The CDR3 region has the DNA TGTGCCAGCAGCGACCGACTAGCAGACAACAATGAGCAGTTCTTC. Protein product: CASSDRLADNNEQFF.

The chain combines TRBV7-2 with TRBJ1-2; 7 nucleotides match TRBD1. V gave up 5 bases and J gave up 7 bases; unmatched junction bases: 13. The length of the CDR3 is 15 residues. CDR1 and CDR2 from the germline V gene are SGHTA and FQGNSA. The CDR3 is CASSAGTVEMGGYTF. CDR3 sequence (DNA): TGTGCCAGCAGCGCCGGGACAGTTGAGATGGGTGGCTACACCTTC. The full variable domain, in which reference TRBV7-2 and TRBJ1-2 provide the parts outside the CDR3, is GAGVSQSPSNKVTEKGKDVELRCDPISGHTALYWYRQSLGQGLEFLIYFQGNSAPDKSGLPSDRFSAERTGGSVSTLTIQRTQQEDSAVYLCASSAGTVEMGGYTFGSGTRLTVV.

The J gene is TRBJ2-4, the V gene TRBV5-4, with TRBD2 matching 7 bases. The CDR3 has 15 amino acids. J lost 3 bases, V lost 1 base, and 4 bases had no gene match. Germline loops: CDR1 SGHNT, CDR2 YYREEE (reference sequence). The CDR3 nucleotides read TGTGCCAGCAGCTTGCGAGTAGCGGGCAAAAACATTCAGTACTTC. Translated: CASSLRVAGKNIQYF.

As concerns this clone: A read error may produce the germline difference seen at one junction end. V usage is TRBV7-2 and J usage is TRBJ2-7; 9 bases align to TRBD2. CDR3 length: 11 residues. From germline, CDR1 is SGHTA and CDR2 FQGNSA. As DNA, the CDR3 is TGTGCCAGCAGCTCCGCGGGACTAGCAAGTTTC. It specifies CASSSAGLASF.

A word on this clone: A read error may produce the germline difference seen at one junction end. The rearrangement joins TRBV14 to TRBJ1-1; perhaps TRBD1 as D (6 bases). This CDR3 is 17 amino acids long. Per the germline V gene, CDR1 is SGHDN and CDR2 is FVKESK. CDR3 sequence: CTSSHLSPGQAPGEAFF. For the CDR3, the DNA is TGTACCAGCAGCCATCTGTCCCCGGGACAAGCGCCAGGTGAAGCTTTCTTT.

This rearrangement joins TRBV11-2 to TRBJ2-7; 12 nucleotides agree with TRBD2. The CDR3 totals 16 residues. V shed 5 bases and J 2 bases; nucleotides not matched to a gene: 7. From germline, CDR1 is SGHAT and CDR2 FQNNGV. The CDR3 DNA sequence: TGTGCCAGCAGCCAGAGACTAGCGGGAGATACCTACGAGCAGTACTTC. Amino acids: CASSQRLAGDTYEQYF.

V gene TRBV7-6 combines with J gene TRBJ2-5, with a possible D match to TRBD2 (6 bases). Deletions cut 2 bases from V and 4 bases from J, with 8 bases between. CDR1 is SGHVS, CDR2 FNYEAQ, per germline. The CDR3 extends over 13 amino acids. CDR3 coding DNA: TGTGCCAGCAGCTTATACGGGAGAGAGACCCAGTACTTC. Encoded protein: CASSLYGRETQYF.

The chain is built from TRBV18 and TRBJ2-7; possibly TRBD1 for D (5 bases). CDR1 and CDR2 from the germline V gene are KGHSH and LQKENI. V was clipped by 0 bases and J by 2 bases, with 8 bases between them. The CDR3 covers 14 residues. The CDR3 loop reads CASSPPKTAYEQYF. The CDR3 DNA reads TGTGCCAGCTCACCACCGAAGACAGCCTACGAGCAGTACTTC.

This clone was found a few times. The rearrangement links TRBV2 to TRBJ1-5, with TRBD1 matching over 11 bases. Trimming at V came to 5 bases and at J to 6 bases, leaving 6 bases not matched to a gene. This CDR3 is 15 amino acids long. Germline V gives CDR1 SNHLY, CDR2 FYNNEI. The CDR3 here is CASSKDRGPGQPQHF. The CDR3 DNA reads as TGTGCCAGCAGTAAGGACAGGGGGCCTGGTCAGCCCCAGCATTTT.

V gene TRBV4-1 combines with J gene TRBJ2-5, with 7 bases aligning to TRBD2. With V trimmed by 1 base and J by 1 base, 9 bases remained unmatched. The CDR3 extends over 17 amino acids. Germline V gene data show CDR1 as MGHRA and CDR2 as YSYEKL. CDR3 coding DNA: TGCGCCAGCAGCCAAGCCCGGGGTAGCGGGCCCCAAGAGACCCAGTACTTC. It codes for CASSQARGSGPQETQYF.